This T cell receptor (beta chain) was captured in a study of radiation and T cells in renal cell carcinoma. The table came from immunoSEQ multiplex PCR; TCRdb's copy has only in-frame clones and leaves some out. The sample consists of 120,000 to 150,000 clones, about 85% of them appearing once. The study, taken as a whole, reports: In blood, top tumor clones expanded by 2 weeks, shrinking by 4.

The time point is: baseline pretreatment blood. Sample treatment: 15 Gy SBRT to primary tumor, nephrectomy 4 weeks later. Blood was sampled at baseline, 2 weeks and 4 weeks after SBRT. Details on this clone: Its antigen remains unidentified.

The sequences come from blood, collected from a patient whose treatment included radiotherapy and nephrectomy. This receptor was taken from a woman between 65 and 79 years old with renal cell carcinoma.

The CDR3 DNA sequence: TGCGCCAGCAGTCGGAGGGGTGAGGGCACTGAAGCTTTCTTT. Protein: CASSRRGEGTEAFF. V is TRBV5-1 and J is TRBJ1-1; D perhaps matches TRBD1 (5 bases). The CDR3 covers 14 residues. V dropped 5 bases and J dropped 4 bases, with 15 bases sitting between them. Germline CDR1 reads SGHRS; CDR2 reads YFSETQ.